This T cell receptor beta chain was found in a study of cytotoxic CD8 clonotypes in ibrutinib-treated CLL. Study information: Of a cohort that held about 12 relapsed/refractory and 15 treatment-naive patients, 17 were IGHV unmutated. Partial responses totalled approximately 25 and complete responses 2; after median around six years, roughly 14 remained remitted and approximately twelve progressed.

Cryopreserved PBMCs provided around 1.9 micrograms of genomic DNA for the TCR beta libraries. Produced via immunoSEQ multiplex PCR; TCRdb's table is partial and in-frame only. The sample lists some 150,000 clones, about 72% occurring once. Germline CDR1 is MRHNA and CDR2 is SNTAGT. The CDR3 loop spans 17 amino acids. J lost 0 bases, V lost 1 base, and 2 bases had no gene match. The source was PBMCs, collected after 12 months of ibrutinib treatment. The origin of this receptor is a human donor with chronic lymphocytic leukemia. J is TRBJ2-2 and V is TRBV6-4; 10 bases are shared with TRBD2. CDR3: CASSDWSGGANTGELFF. The CDR3, as DNA: TGTGCCAGCAGTGACTGGAGCGGGGGGGCGAACACCGGGGAGCTGTTTTTT.